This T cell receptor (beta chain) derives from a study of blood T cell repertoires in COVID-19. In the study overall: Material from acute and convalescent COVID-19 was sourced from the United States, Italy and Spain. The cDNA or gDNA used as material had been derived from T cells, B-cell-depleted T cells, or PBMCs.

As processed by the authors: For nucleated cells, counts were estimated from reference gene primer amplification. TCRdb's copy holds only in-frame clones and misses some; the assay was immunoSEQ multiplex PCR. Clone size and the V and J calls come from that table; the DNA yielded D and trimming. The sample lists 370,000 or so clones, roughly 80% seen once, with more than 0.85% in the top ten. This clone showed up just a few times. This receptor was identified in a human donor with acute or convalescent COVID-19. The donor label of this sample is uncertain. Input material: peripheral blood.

The CDR3 region has the DNA TGTGCCAGCAACTTAACACAGGGACGAAACACCGGGGAGCTGTTTTTT. The encoded protein is CASNLTQGRNTGELFF. V is TRBV21-1 and J is TRBJ2-2; the table assigns TRBD1, which was not confirmed against the DNA. TRBV21-1 is a pseudogene locus. The CDR3 covers 16 residues.